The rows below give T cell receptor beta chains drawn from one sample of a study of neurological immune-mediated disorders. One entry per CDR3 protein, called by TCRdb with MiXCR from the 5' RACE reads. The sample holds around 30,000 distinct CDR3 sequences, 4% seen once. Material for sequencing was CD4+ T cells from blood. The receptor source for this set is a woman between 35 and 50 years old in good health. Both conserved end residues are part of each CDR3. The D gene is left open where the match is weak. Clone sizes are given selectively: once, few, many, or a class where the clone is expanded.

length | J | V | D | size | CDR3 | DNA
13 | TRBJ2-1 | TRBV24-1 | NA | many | CATSGPAYNEQFF | TGTGCCACCAGCGGGCCAGCTTACAATGAGCAGTTCTTC
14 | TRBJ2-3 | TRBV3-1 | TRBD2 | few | CASSQGSSGGPQYF | TGTGCCAGCAGCCAAGGTTCTAGCGGGGGACCGCAGTATTTT
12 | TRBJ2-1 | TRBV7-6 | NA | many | CASSLDSPEQFF | TGTGCCAGCAGCTTAGACAGCCCTGAGCAGTTCTTC
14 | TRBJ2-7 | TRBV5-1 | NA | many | CASSSGTGNYEQYF | TGCGCCAGCAGTTCGGGGACTGGAAACTACGAGCAGTACTTC
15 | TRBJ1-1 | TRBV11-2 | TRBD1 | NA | CASSSKSQGKTEAFF | TGTGCCAGCAGCTCAAAATCACAGGGGAAGACTGAAGCTTTCTTT
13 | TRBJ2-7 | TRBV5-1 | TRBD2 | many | CARRGTSIHEQYF | TGCGCCAGAAGAGGGACTAGTATTCACGAGCAGTACTTC
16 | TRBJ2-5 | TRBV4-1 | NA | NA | CASSQAFAPASYEQYF | NA
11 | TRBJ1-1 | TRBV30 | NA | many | CAWRQNTEAFF | TGTGCCTGGAGGCAGAACACTGAAGCTTTCTTT
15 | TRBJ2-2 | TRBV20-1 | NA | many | CSARLEGGANGELFF | TGCAGTGCTAGATTGGAAGGGGGGGCAAACGGGGAGCTGTTTTTT
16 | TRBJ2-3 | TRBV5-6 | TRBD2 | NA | CASSPVSGGARNTQYF | TGTGCCAGCAGCCCAGTTAGCGGGGGGGCGAGAAATACGCAGTATTTT
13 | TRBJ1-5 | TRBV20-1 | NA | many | CSATLKGGQPQHF | TGCAGTGCTACCTTGAAGGGCGGTCAGCCCCAGCATTTT
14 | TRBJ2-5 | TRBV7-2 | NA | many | CASSSQVVAETQYF | TGTGCCAGCAGCTCGCAGGTGGTAGCAGAGACCCAGTACTTC
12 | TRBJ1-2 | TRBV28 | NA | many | CASREGNYGYTF | TGTGCCAGTAGGGAAGGGAACTATGGCTACACCTTC
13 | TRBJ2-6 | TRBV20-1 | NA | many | CSARALGANVLTF | TGCAGTGCTAGAGCTCTGGGGGCCAACGTCCTGACTTTC
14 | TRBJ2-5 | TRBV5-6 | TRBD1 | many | CASSGRTGGGTQYF | TGTGCCAGCAGCGGGCGGACAGGCGGCGGGACCCAGTACTTC
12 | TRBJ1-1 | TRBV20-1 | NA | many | CSPTQGNTEAFF | TGCAGTCCAACACAGGGGAACACTGAAGCTTTCTTT
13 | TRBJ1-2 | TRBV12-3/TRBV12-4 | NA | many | CASSFRGADGYTF | TGTGCCAGCAGTTTTCGGGGCGCTGATGGCTACACCTTC
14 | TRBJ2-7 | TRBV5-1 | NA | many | CASSRGVSRDEQYF | TGCGCCAGCAGCCGCGGCGTCAGCCGGGACGAGCAGTACTTC
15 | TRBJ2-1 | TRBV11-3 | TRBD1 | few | CASSFGQVSYNEQFF | TGTGCCAGCAGCTTCGGACAGGTGTCCTACAATGAGCAGTTCTTC
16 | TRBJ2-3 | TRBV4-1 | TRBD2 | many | CASSPRTSRSTDTQYF | TGCGCCAGCAGCCCCCGGACTAGTCGGAGCACAGATACGCAGTATTTT
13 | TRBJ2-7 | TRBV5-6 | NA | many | CASTLRGIYEQYF | TGTGCCAGCACCCTCCGCGGGATTTACGAGCAGTACTTC
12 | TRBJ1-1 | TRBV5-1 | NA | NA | CANSLTAGSAFF | TGCGCCAACAGCTTGACAGCGGGCTCTGCTTTCTTT
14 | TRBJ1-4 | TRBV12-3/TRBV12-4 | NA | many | CASRQTGYDGKLFF | TGTGCCAGCAGGCAAACAGGGTATGATGGAAAACTGTTTTTT
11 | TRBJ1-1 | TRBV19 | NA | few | CASRARTEAFF | TGTGCCAGCAGGGCACGGACTGAAGCTTTCTTT
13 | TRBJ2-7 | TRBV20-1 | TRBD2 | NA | CSADLAGVYEQYF | TGCAGTGCGGATCTAGCGGGAGTCTACGAGCAGTACTTC
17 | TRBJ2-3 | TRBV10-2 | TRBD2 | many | CASRKGLAGGPDGTQYF | TGCGCCAGCAGGAAGGGACTAGCGGGGGGCCCGGACGGTACGCAGTATTTT
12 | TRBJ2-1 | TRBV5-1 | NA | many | CASSLGQNEQFF | TGCGCCAGCAGCTTGGGTCAAAACGAGCAGTTCTTC
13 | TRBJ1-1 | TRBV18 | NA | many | CASSPGTLTEAFF | TGTGCCAGCTCACCCGGGACACTCACTGAAGCTTTCTTT
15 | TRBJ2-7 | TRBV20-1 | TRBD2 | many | CSAREPSGGVYEQYF | TGCAGTGCTAGGGAGCCATCGGGAGGAGTCTACGAGCAGTACTTC
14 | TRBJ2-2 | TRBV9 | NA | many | CASSVDPDTGELFF | TGTGCCAGCAGCGTAGACCCAGACACCGGGGAGCTGTTTTTT
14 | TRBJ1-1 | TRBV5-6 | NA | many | CASQRWGANTEAFF | TGTGCCAGTCAACGGTGGGGGGCTAACACTGAAGCTTTCTTT
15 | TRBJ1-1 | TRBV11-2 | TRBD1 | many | CASSFGRGLGTEAFF | TGTGCCAGCAGCTTCGGCAGGGGGCTGGGCACTGAAGCTTTCTTT
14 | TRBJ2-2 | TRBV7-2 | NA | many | CASSLDRASGELFF | TGTGCCAGCAGCTTAGATCGGGCCAGCGGGGAGCTGTTTTTT
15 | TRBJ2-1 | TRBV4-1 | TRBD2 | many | CASSLRLAGNFEQFF | TGCGCCAGCAGCCTACGACTAGCGGGAAACTTCGAGCAGTTCTTC
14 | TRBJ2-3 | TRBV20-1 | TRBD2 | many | CSTGIRLAEDTQYF | TGCAGTACCGGTATTAGACTAGCGGAAGATACGCAGTATTTT
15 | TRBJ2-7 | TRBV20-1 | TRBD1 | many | CSAPPQGALLDEQYF | TGCAGTGCTCCCCCCCAGGGGGCTCTCCTTGACGAGCAGTACTTC
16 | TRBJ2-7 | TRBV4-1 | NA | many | CASSQWTTLGSYEQYF | TGCGCCAGCAGCCAGTGGACGACGTTGGGTTCCTACGAGCAGTACTTC
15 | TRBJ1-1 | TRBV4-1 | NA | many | CASSQETRVITEAFF | TGCGCCAGCAGCCAAGAGACGAGGGTAATTACTGAAGCTTTCTTT
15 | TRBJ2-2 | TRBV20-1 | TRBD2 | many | CSASWGTRSTGELFF | TGCAGTGCTAGTTGGGGGACTAGGTCCACCGGGGAGCTGTTTTTT
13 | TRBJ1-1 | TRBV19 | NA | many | CASSGRTNTEAFF | TGTGCCAGTTCGGGACGGACGAACACTGAAGCTTTCTTT
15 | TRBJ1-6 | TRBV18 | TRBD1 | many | CASSPTGVNNSPLHF | TGTGCCAGCTCGCCGACAGGGGTGAATAATTCACCCCTCCACTTT
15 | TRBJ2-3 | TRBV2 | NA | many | CASSERRGRADTQYF | TGTGCCAGCAGTGAAAGACGGGGAAGGGCAGATACGCAGTATTTT
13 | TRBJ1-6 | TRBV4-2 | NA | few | CASSPGDGGTLHF | TGTGCCAGCAGCCCAGGGGACGGTGGGACCCTCCACTTT
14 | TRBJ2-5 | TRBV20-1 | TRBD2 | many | CSASPGAGGETQYF | TGCAGTGCCTCCCCAGGGGCGGGAGGGGAGACCCAGTACTTC
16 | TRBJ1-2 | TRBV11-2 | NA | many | CASSLGGWLPWDGYTF | TGTGCCAGCAGCTTAGGTGGGTGGTTGCCCTGGGATGGCTACACCTTC
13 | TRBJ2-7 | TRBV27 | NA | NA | CASSYWDNYEQYF | TGTGCCAGCAGTTACTGGGACAATTACGAGCAGTACTTC
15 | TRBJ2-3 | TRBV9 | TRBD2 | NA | CVSSVGAGGTDTQYF | TGTGTCAGCAGCGTAGGAGCGGGAGGAACAGATACGCAGTATTTT
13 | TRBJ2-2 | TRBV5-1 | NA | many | CASCGAPSAELFF | TGCGCCAGCTGCGGAGCGCCGTCAGCAGAGCTGTTTTTT
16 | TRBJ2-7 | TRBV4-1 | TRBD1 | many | CASSPSAGTGPYEQYF | TGCGCCAGCAGCCCCTCGGCCGGGACAGGGCCCTACGAGCAGTACTTC
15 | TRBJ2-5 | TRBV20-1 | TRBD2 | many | CSARDLAGGLETQYF | TGCAGTGCTAGAGATCTAGCGGGAGGACTGGAGACCCAGTACTTC
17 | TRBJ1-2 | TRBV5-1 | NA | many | CASSPDPGRDIFRGYTF | TGCGCCAGCAGCCCCGACCCCGGGCGGGATATCTTCCGTGGCTACACCTTC